The 10 T cell receptor beta chains reported below all come from one sample, sequenced in a study of blood T cell repertoires in COVID-19. The protocol was immunoSEQ multiplex PCR, while the TCRdb copy is restricted to in-frame clones and leaves out a portion. This sample carries about 160,000 clones, roughly 91% of them seen once, and the ten largest clones take over 3.5%. The sample taken for sequencing was peripheral blood. The receptors were gathered from a woman between 50 and 59 years old with acute or convalescent COVID-19.

The chain links TRBV20-1 to TRBJ1-2; D is ambiguous. V was trimmed by 6 bases and J by 4 bases, leaving 6 bases between them. CDR1 is DFQATT, CDR2 SNEGSKA, per germline (reference sequence). CDR3 size: 10 residues. In DNA form, the CDR3 reads TGCAGTGCCAGGTTCTATGGCTACACCTTC. Protein product: CSARFYGYTF.

The rearrangement uses TRBV7-2 and TRBJ2-3; 10 nucleotides line up with TRBD2. The germline V gene has CDR1 SGHTA and CDR2 FQGNSA. Germline trimming cut 3 bases from V and 4 bases from J; bases unmatched to any gene: 4. This CDR3 is 15 amino acids long. The DNA of the CDR3 is TGTGCCAGCAGCTTGTTAGCGGGGGGCGCAGATACGCAGTATTTT. Protein product: CASSLLAGGADTQYF.

The rearrangement links TRBV2 to TRBJ1-1, with 11 bases identical to TRBD1. The germline V gene encodes CDR1 SNHLY and CDR2 FYNNEI. Unmatched junction bases numbered 4, after V lost 7 bases and J lost 6 bases. The CDR3 extends over 13 amino acids. CDR3: CASTGDRGAEAFF. The CDR3 DNA follows: TGTGCCAGCACTGGGGACAGGGGGGCTGAAGCTTTCTTT.

CDR3 sequence reads: CATQGPGNSPLHF. The CDR3 region has the DNA TGTGCCACACAGGGTCCAGGGAATTCACCCCTCCACTTT. The chain carries TRBV24-1 and TRBJ1-6; a weak D match, TRBD1 (6 bases). Germline V lookup: CDR1 KGHDR, CDR2 SFDVKD. CDR3 length: 13 residues. Trimming removed 10 bases at V and 7 bases at J, with 13 bases between.

This chain connects TRBV4-3 to TRBJ2-7; 7 positions match TRBD1. CDR1 LGHNA and CDR2 YSLEER come from the germline V gene. V gave up 0 bases and J gave up 3 bases; unmatched junction bases: 8. The CDR3 extends over 16 amino acids. The CDR3, as DNA: TGCGCCAGCAGCCAAGAGACAGGGAGTTTCGACTACGAGCAGTACTTC. Its protein is CASSQETGSFDYEQYF.

The chain links TRBV12-3 or TRBV12-4 to TRBJ1-5; D remains ambiguous. CDR3 length equals 12 residues. Trimming removed 0 bases from V and 6 bases from J, with 3 bases in between. The CDR3 nucleotides read TGTGCCAGCAGTTTAGCTCGTCAGCCCCAGCATTTT. This translates into CASSLARQPQHF.

About this clone itself: This specimen includes other DNA sequences encoding the same CDR3. The chain has TRBV4-3 and TRBJ1-4; D is ambiguous. This CDR3 contains 15 residues. With 1 base removed from V and 4 bases from J, the gap between germline ends came to 10 bases. Germline CDR1 and CDR2: LGHNA and YSLEER. CDR3 amino acids: CASSQVTSDNEKLFF. CDR3 in DNA: TGCGCCAGCAGCCAAGTAACCTCAGATAATGAAAAACTGTTTTTT.

The rearrangement uses TRBV30 and TRBJ1-4; 7 bases agree with TRBD1. CDR1 and CDR2 (germline): GTSNPN, SVGIG (reference sequence). The CDR3 is made up of 12 amino acids. V dropped 5 bases and J dropped 6; count of bases not matched to a gene: 3. In DNA, the CDR3 is TGTGCCTGGCACAGGGGTCATGAAAAACTGTTTTTT. Amino acid sequence: CAWHRGHEKLFF.

This chain connects TRBV11-2 to TRBJ2-3; 10 nucleotides match TRBD2. Germline CDR1 is SGHAT and CDR2 is FQNNGV. The CDR3 covers 16 residues. The junction had 12 bases not matched to a gene; V was cut back by 10 bases and J by 2 bases. This CDR3 is CATSVLSGRDTDTQYF. The CDR3 coding sequence is TGTGCCACCTCCGTCTTAAGCGGGAGGGACACAGATACGCAGTATTTT.

This clone was picked up one time. V gene TRBV11-2 combines with J gene TRBJ2-1; 9 bases align to TRBD1. J was trimmed by 8 bases and V by 1 base; bases with no gene match: 12. Germline values: CDR1 SGHAT, CDR2 FQNNGV. The CDR3 runs 17 residues. The CDR3 DNA reads as TGTGCCAGCAGCTTAGGCATTAGGACAGGGGACGGAGATGAGCAGTTCTTC. Amino acid sequence: CASSLGIRTGDGDEQFF. The full variable domain, its missing parts supplied by reference TRBV11-2 and TRBJ2-1, is EAGVAQSPRYKIIEKRQSVAFWCNPISGHATLYWYQQILGQGPKLLIQFQNNGVVDDSQLPKDRFSAERLKGVDSTLKIQPAKLEDSAVYLCASSLGIRTGDGDEQFFGPGTRLTVL.